The 18 T cell receptor beta chains in this list originate from one sample, sequenced in a study of blood T cell repertoires in COVID-19. Here immunoSEQ multiplex PCR was the method, and the copy in TCRdb shows in-frame clones only, minus some. The sample includes approximately 70,000 clones, approximately 80% of them seen just once. The sequenced material came from peripheral blood. Receptor source: a man between 65 and 79 years old who had recovered from COVID-19.

This chain uses TRBV10-3 with TRBJ2-1; D perhaps matches TRBD2 (5 bases). Germline CDR1 reads ENHRY; CDR2 reads SYGVKD. CDR3 length: 17 amino acids. V dropped 2 bases and J dropped 3 bases, with 17 bases sitting between them. The CDR3, as DNA: TGTGCCATCAGTGAGACAAGAGGAGGCGGGCGCTACAATGAGCAGTTCTTC. Amino acid sequence: CAISETRGGGRYNEQFF.

The chain employs TRBV7-2 and TRBJ2-7; possible D gene TRBD2, 6 bases. The CDR3 is 15 residues long. Germline CDR1 SGHTA, CDR2 FQGNSA. Trimming took off 4 bases at V and 2 bases at J, with 15 bases between the two ends. The chain's CDR3 is CASSSGTSFTYEQYF. The CDR3 DNA sequence: TGTGCCAGCAGCTCCGGGACTTCGTTTACCTACGAGCAGTACTTC.

The rearrangement uses TRBV30 and TRBJ2-5; 10 bases map to TRBD2. Germline loops: CDR1 GTSNPN, CDR2 SVGIG (reference sequence). V was clipped by 2 bases and J by 5 bases; unmatched bases: 8. This CDR3 contains 15 residues. This CDR3 is CAWSKREGLFETQYF. The CDR3 bases are TGTGCCTGGAGTAAGCGGGAGGGCCTGTTTGAGACCCAGTACTTC.

The chain employs TRBV6-2 or TRBV6-3 and TRBJ1-5; D may be TRBD1 (5 bases). CDR1 is MNHEY and CDR2 is SVGEGT in the germline V gene. The germline V and J ends were trimmed by 2 bases and 5 bases, with 10 bases remaining between them. This CDR3 contains 14 residues. The CDR3 DNA follows: TGTGCCAGCAGTTACGCCGGGGACTATCAGCCCCAGCATTTT. Its protein is CASSYAGDYQPQHF.

This rearrangement joins TRBV30 to TRBJ1-2; the D gene is possibly TRBD1 (5 bases). Trimming removed 4 bases from V and 4 bases from J, with 10 bases in between. This CDR3 contains 12 residues. Germline CDR1 GTSNPN, CDR2 SVGIG (reference sequence). The CDR3: CAWITGTYGYTF. In nucleotides, the CDR3 is TGTGCCTGGATCACAGGAACCTATGGCTACACCTTC. Drawing the rest from reference TRBV30 and TRBJ1-2, the complete variable domain is SQTIHQWPATLVQPVGSPLSLECTVEGTSNPNLYWYRQAAGRGLQLLFYSVGIGQISSEVPQNLSASRPQDRQFILSSKKLLLSDSGFYLCAWITGTYGYTFGSGTRLTVV.

The chain employs TRBV7-2 and TRBJ2-5; possible D gene TRBD2, 5 bases. This CDR3 has 15 residues. Germline loops: CDR1 SGHTA, CDR2 FQGNSA. V lost 2 bases and J lost 2, with 12 bases in between. The CDR3 is CASSLLRGKQETQYF. In nucleotides, the CDR3 is TGTGCCAGCAGCTTATTACGAGGGAAACAAGAGACCCAGTACTTC.

This clone appeared once. The chain recombines TRBV7-9 with TRBJ2-1; 11 bases line up with TRBD2. The J segment lost 5 bases and the V segment lost 3 bases, leaving 6 bases of the junction unmatched. The CDR3 spans 16 residues. Germline V lookup: CDR1 SEHNR, CDR2 FQNEAQ (reference sequence). The CDR3 here is CASSFPTSGSDNEQFF. CDR3 in DNA: TGTGCCAGCAGCTTCCCAACTAGCGGGAGCGACAATGAGCAGTTCTTC.

This clone was found many times. The J gene is TRBJ2-1, the V gene TRBV29-1, with 11 bases lining up with TRBD2. The germline CDR1 and CDR2 sequences are SQVTM and ANQGSEA. The CDR3 runs to 18 residues. V lost 6 bases to trimming and J lost 10 bases; unmatched junction nucleotides: 23. CDR3 in DNA: TGCAGCGTGGGCTGGAGGCTAGCGGGGGGCGCGATACTTGGGGAGCAGTTCTTC. This sequence encodes CSVGWRLAGGAILGEQFF.

The V gene is TRBV2, the J gene TRBJ1-4, with a tentative D call TRBD1 (6 bases). The CDR3 runs 15 residues. Trimming removed 2 bases at V and 7 bases at J, with 14 bases between. Germline V lookup: CDR1 SNHLY, CDR2 FYNNEI. CDR3 DNA sequence: TGTGCCAGCAGTGAACAGGGGAGAGAGGGTGAAAAACTGTTTTTT. Translation gives CASSEQGREGEKLFF.

The chain combines TRBV30 with TRBJ2-1, with 8 bases identical to TRBD2. After removal of 0 bases from V and 11 bases from J, the junction contained 9 bases not matched to a gene. Germline lookup yields CDR1 GTSNPN and CDR2 SVGIG (reference sequence). The CDR3 spans 14 residues. CDR3 sequence: CAWSVTGGGRKQFF. As DNA, the CDR3 is TGTGCCTGGAGTGTTACCGGGGGGGGACGGAAGCAGTTCTTC.

This clone occurred many times. V is TRBV19 and J is TRBJ2-3, with 10 positions matching TRBD1. The CDR3 contains 16 residues. CDR1 and CDR2 from the germline V gene are LNHDA and SQIVND (reference sequence). V lost 6 bases, J lost 5 bases, and 11 bases stayed unmatched. This chain's CDR3 is CASSAPGTGDKDTQYF. CDR3 nucleotides: TGTGCCAGTAGCGCCCCCGGGACAGGGGATAAAGATACGCAGTATTTT.

The V call is TRBV3-1 (or the pseudogene TRBV3-2), the J call TRBJ2-1, with 13 nucleotides matching TRBD2. Germline V gives CDR1 LGHDT, CDR2 YNNKEL (reference sequence). V lost 5 bases and J lost 5; bases outside the gene matches: 3. The length of the CDR3 is 15 residues. In DNA form, the CDR3 reads TGTGCCAGCAGCTTGGGACTAGCGGGACACAATGAGCAGTTCTTC. Encoded protein: CASSLGLAGHNEQFF.

The chain combines TRBV28 with TRBJ2-5, with unresolved D. CDR3 size: 11 residues. Germline-derived CDR1 and CDR2 are MDHEN and SYDVKM. Trimming pared 7 bases from V and 2 bases from J, leaving 5 bases between. CDR3: CASTRQETQYF. The CDR3 bases are TGTGCCAGCACCAGACAAGAGACCCAGTACTTC.

This sequence joins TRBV19 and TRBJ1-1; no reliable D call. The V and J ends lost 1 base and 5 bases respectively, with 14 bases between them. Looked up from germline, CDR1 is LNHDA and CDR2 is SQIVND (reference sequence). CDR3 length equals 15 residues. CDR3 sequence (DNA): TGTGCCAGTAGTATAGTGGCGGGTTTAGGAACTGAAGCTTTCTTT. Protein: CASSIVAGLGTEAFF.

The J gene is TRBJ1-2, the V gene TRBV18, with D perhaps matching TRBD1 (5 bases). The CDR3 length is 14 residues. Between the trimmed V and J ends, which lost 2 bases and 7 bases, there was a span of 14 bases. From germline, CDR1 is KGHSH and CDR2 LQKENI. The DNA of the CDR3 is TGTGCCAGCTCACCATCCAGGGATTCCGCTGGCTACACCTTC. Protein sequence: CASSPSRDSAGYTF.

The chain couples TRBV10-2 to TRBJ2-2; 10 positions agree with TRBD1. With V trimmed by 6 bases and J by 6 bases, 7 bases remained unmatched. This CDR3 comprises 15 residues. Germline V gene lookup returns CDR1 WSHSY and CDR2 SAAADI. The CDR3 nucleotides are TGCGCCAGCAGGGGGACAGGGGATATGGCCGGGGAGCTGTTTTTT. It yields the protein CASRGTGDMAGELFF.

This sequence joins TRBV19 and TRBJ1-5, with D perhaps TRBD1 (6 bases). V shed 7 bases and J shed 6 bases, with 16 bases lying between them. CDR1 and CDR2 (germline): LNHDA, SQIVND (reference sequence). CDR3 length: 14 residues. CDR3 in amino acids: CASTLTGFGQPQHF. The CDR3 nucleotides are TGTGCCAGTACTCTTACAGGGTTCGGTCAGCCCCAGCATTTT.

The rearrangement links TRBV15 to TRBJ2-7, with 7 bases fitting TRBD1. CDR3 length: 13 residues. Germline V gene lookup returns CDR1 LNHNV and CDR2 YYDKDF (reference sequence). The junction had 4 bases not matched to a gene; V was cut back by 6 bases and J by 2 bases. This chain's CDR3 is CATRTGSTYEQYF. In nucleotides, the CDR3 is TGTGCCACCAGGACAGGGAGTACCTACGAGCAGTACTTC. The whole variable domain, filled in from reference TRBV15 and TRBJ2-7, reads DAMVIQNPRYQVTQFGKPVTLSCSQTLNHNVMYWYQQKSSQAPKLLFHYYDKDFNNEADTPDNFQSRRPNTSFCFLDIRSPGLGDTAMYLCATRTGSTYEQYFGPGTRLTVT.